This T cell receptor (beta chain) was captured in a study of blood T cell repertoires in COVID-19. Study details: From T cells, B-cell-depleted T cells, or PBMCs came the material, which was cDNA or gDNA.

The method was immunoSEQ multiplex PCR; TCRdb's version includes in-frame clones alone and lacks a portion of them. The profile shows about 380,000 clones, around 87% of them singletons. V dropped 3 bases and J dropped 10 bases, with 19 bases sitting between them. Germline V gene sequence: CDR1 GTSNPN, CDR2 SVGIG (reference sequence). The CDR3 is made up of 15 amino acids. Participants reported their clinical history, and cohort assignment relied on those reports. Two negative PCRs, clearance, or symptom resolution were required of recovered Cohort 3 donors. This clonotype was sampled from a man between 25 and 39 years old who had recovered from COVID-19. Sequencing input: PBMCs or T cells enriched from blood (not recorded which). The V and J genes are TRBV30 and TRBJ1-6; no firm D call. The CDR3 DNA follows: TGTGCCTGGAGGGGGAGTCTGGGCCCAAAATCACCCCTCCACTTT. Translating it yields CAWRGSLGPKSPLHF.